This TCR beta chain was identified in a study of OX40 agonist ivuxolimab in advanced cancers. Overall study: The group had a mean age of about 64 years, ranged from about 20 to 80, and was around 86% male. Study-wide results and limits: Still undetermined is the antigen specificity of the expanded peripheral T cells.

Concerning this clone itself: The antigen is not known.

Sequencing used immunoSEQ multiplex PCR; TCRdb keeps in-frame clones, though not all of them. The sample gives 50,000 to 70,000 clones, more than 80% of which show up once; over 1% is in the top ten. There are 14 residues in the CDR3. With V trimmed by 1 base and J by 4 bases, 2 bases remained unmatched. The germline CDR1 and CDR2 sequences are SGHKS and YYEKEE (reference sequence). The J gene is TRBJ2-5, the V gene TRBV5-5; 9 nucleotides match TRBD1. This TCR derives from an adult with an advanced solid tumor such as melanoma, head and neck, liver or kidney cancer. This material consisted of CD4+ or CD8+ T cells sorted from blood, taken in a trial of the OX40 agonist ivuxolimab. CDR3 region: CASSLTGGGETQYF. The CDR3 nucleotides are TGTGCCAGCAGCTTGACAGGGGGCGGAGAGACCCAGTACTTC.